What follows is one TCR beta chain and its context. The target of this receptor is not known. Per-nucleotide qualities are absent, and no much larger clonotype sits a single base away. These data come from a study of early T cells in non-severe SARS-CoV-2 infection (dated by TCRdb to the early 2020s). With respect to the entire study: Bulk RNA from unsorted whole blood was used for TCR sequencing, so alpha and beta chains could not be paired.

CDR1 and CDR2, per the germline V gene, are SNHLY and FYNNEI. V is reduced by 4 bases and J by 8 bases, leaving a spacing of 27 bases between them. The CDR3 runs 18 residues from the cysteine to the phenylalanine. Only the CDR3 DNA stays, 54 bases, in frame from base 1. Results the study describes overall, beyond this receptor: VDJdb matching was skewed toward anti-spike CD8 responses and likely underestimated virus-specific expansions, missing private and CD4 specificities.

A case-control design nested within a healthcare worker cohort in London, UK, was used, with weekly nasopharyngeal swab PCR tests and blood sampling performed. Healthcare workers were enrolled in the week of the UK lockdown, from 23 to 31 March 2020, and were followed every week for up to roughly 15 weeks. The library relied on 5' RACE. The sequencer was a NextSeq 500. Unique molecular identifiers were attached to individual cDNA molecules in the TCR library protocol so that sequencing error and PCR bias could be corrected. Both TCR alpha and beta chains were sequenced, and tight co-correlation was observed between alpha and beta sequence abundances in each sample. As for the original processing: V gene, J gene and CDR3 annotation of TCR sequences was performed with Decombinator V4. TCRs were defined as expanded if a significant change between any two time points was detected under a Poisson model with p below 0.0001. Abundances of TCRs were expressed as counts per million after normalisation to the total number of TCRs sequenced in each sample. MAIT TCRs were defined by TRAV1-2 paired with TRAJ12, TRAJ20 or TRAJ33, and iNKT TCRs by TRAV10 paired with TRAJ18. VDJdb, accessed 1 November 2021, was searched for CMV, EBV and SARS-CoV-2 annotated TCRs, with TCRs annotated for multiple antigens excluded. TCRdb handled the public reads itself, with Q25 trimming in fastp and clone calling in MiXCR, and kept productive beta chains. Entries are consolidated by CDR3 protein sequence, retaining the most common genes and DNA. V and J calls and clone size were set by TCRdb, not the authors. This sample lists about 50,000 distinct CDR3 sequences; about 16% were detected once. Of the sample, 4.1% falls within the top ten clones.

This sequence originates from an adult who was a healthcare worker with PCR-confirmed SARS-CoV-2 infection or an uninfected control (not recorded which). This sequence uses TRBV2 and TRBJ2-1; too little of a D gene remains to name it. The material sequenced was whole blood, taken at baseline. The CDR3 reads CASSGGIIEPMGIDEQFF. The bases read TGTGCCAGCAGTGGTGGGATTATTGAGCCTATGGGCATAGATGAGCAGTTCTTC. When the CDR3 is completed using the reference TRBV2 and TRBJ2-1 genes on either side, the full variable domain is EPEVTQTPSHQVTQMGQEVILRCVPISNHLYFYWYRQILGQKVEFLVSFYNNEISEKSEIFDDQFSVERPDGSNFTLKIRSTKLEDSAMYFCASSGGIIEPMGIDEQFFGPGTRLTVL.